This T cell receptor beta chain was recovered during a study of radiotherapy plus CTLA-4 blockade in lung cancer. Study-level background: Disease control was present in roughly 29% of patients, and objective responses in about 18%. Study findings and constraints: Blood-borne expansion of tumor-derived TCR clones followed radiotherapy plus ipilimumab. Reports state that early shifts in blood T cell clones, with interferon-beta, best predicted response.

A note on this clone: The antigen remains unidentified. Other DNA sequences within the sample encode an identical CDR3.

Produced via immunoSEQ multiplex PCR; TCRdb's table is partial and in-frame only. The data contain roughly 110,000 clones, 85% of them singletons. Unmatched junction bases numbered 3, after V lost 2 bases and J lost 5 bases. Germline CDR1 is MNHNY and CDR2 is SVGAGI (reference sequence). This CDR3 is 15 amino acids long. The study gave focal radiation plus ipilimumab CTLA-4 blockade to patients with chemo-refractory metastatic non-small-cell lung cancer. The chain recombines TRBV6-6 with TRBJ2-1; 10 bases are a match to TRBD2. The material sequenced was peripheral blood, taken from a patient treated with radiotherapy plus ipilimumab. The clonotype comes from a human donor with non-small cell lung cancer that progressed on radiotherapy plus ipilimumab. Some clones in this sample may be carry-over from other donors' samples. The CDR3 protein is CASSYGSGGDNEQFF. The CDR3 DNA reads TGTGCCAGCAGTTACGGCAGCGGGGGGGACAATGAGCAGTTCTTC.